The present T cell receptor beta chain was sequenced within a study of PD-L1 blockade in urothelial cancer. Documented time point: pretreatment peripheral blood. This clone was observed a handful of times. Sequencing was performed with immunoSEQ multiplex PCR; in TCRdb, only in-frame clones are kept and a portion is missing. The sample carries about 72,000 clones, around 85% recorded once. Per the germline V gene, CDR1 is SGHNT and CDR2 is YENEEA. V trimming: 4 bases; J trimming: 3 bases; junction bases outside the gene matches: 2. The CDR3 runs 13 residues. The rearrangement uses TRBV11-3 and TRBJ2-5, with 7 positions matching TRBD2. The source is a man aged 55-75 years with urothelial cancer. The sample consisted of PBMCs, taken around atezolizumab (anti-PD-L1) treatment. CDR3 sequence: CASSSSGEETQYF. CDR3 nucleotide sequence: TGTGCCAGCAGCTCTAGCGGTGAAGAGACCCAGTACTTC.